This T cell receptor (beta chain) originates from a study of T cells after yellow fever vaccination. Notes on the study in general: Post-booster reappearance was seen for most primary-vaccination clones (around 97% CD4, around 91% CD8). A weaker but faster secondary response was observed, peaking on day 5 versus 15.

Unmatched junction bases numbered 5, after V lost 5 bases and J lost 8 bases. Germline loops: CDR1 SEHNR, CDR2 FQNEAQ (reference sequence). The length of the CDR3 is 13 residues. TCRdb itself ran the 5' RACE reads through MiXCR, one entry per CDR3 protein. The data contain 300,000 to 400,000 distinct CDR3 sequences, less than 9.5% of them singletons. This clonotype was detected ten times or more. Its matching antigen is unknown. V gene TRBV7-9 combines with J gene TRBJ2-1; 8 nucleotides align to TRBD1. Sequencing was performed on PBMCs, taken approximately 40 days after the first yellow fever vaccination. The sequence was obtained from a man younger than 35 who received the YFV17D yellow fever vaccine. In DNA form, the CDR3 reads TGTGCCAGCAGCCCGGACAGGGTAGATGAGCAGTTCTTC. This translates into CASSPDRVDEQFF.